A selection of T cell receptor beta chains follows, all from one sample in a study of CD8+CD57+ T cells in acquired aplastic anemia. TCRdb ran MiXCR on the reads and lists one entry per CDR3 protein. The sample records some 92,000 distinct CDR3 sequences, around 70% being singletons. Sequencing used sorted CD4+, CD8+, or CD8+CD57+ T cells (not recorded which) from PBMCs. These receptors all come from a human donor with aplastic anemia. The CDR3 runs from the conserved cysteine through the conserved F or W. The D gene is left open where the match is weak. The listing skips clone size in some rows; elsewhere it reads once, few, many or a size class.

v_gene	abundance	j_gene	d_gene	CDR3nt	CDR3aa
TRBV11-3	many	TRBJ1-5	TRBD1	TGTGCCAGCAGCACCCGGACAGGGGGCCTTCTCAATCAGCCCCAGCATTTT	CASSTRTGGLLNQPQHF
TRBV20-1	.	TRBJ2-1	TRBD2	TGCAGTGCTAAGCTACTAGCGGGGGATTCTAATGAGCAGTTCTTC	CSAKLLAGDSNEQFF
TRBV9	many	TRBJ2-7	.	TGTGCCAGCAGCCCGAAGGGGGGGCTCTCCTACGAGCAGTACTTC	CASSPKGGLSYEQYF
TRBV19	.	TRBJ1-5	.	TGTGCCAGTAGTATGAAAACCTACAATCAGCCCCAGCATTTT	CASSMKTYNQPQHF
TRBV20-1	once	TRBJ2-7	TRBD2	TGCAGTGCTAGGATAGCGGGAGCCAACGAGCAGTACTTC	CSARIAGANEQYF
TRBV24-1	few	TRBJ2-3	.	TGTGCCACCAGTTCGGCCACAGATACGCAGTATTTT	CATSSATDTQYF
TRBV24-1	.	TRBJ1-2	TRBD1	TGTGCCACCAGTTGGGGGACAGGGAACGGAAAGGGGTATGGCTACACCTTC	CATSWGTGNGKGYGYTF
TRBV20-1	.	TRBJ2-7	.	TGCAGTGCAGCGGACCGCTCCTACGAGCAGTACTTC	CSAADRSYEQYF
TRBV29-1	.	TRBJ1-4	.	TGCAGCGTTGGATTGGGGGGATATAATGAAAAACTGTTTTTT	CSVGLGGYNEKLFF
TRBV19	.	TRBJ2-7	TRBD1	TGTGCCAGTGGACAGGGGGAGCGCTACGAGCAGTACTTC	CASGQGERYEQYF
TRBV20-1	.	TRBJ1-5	.	TGCAGTGGAAGTCCCAATAGCAATCAGCCCCAGCATTTT	CSGSPNSNQPQHF
TRBV10-3	.	TRBJ2-3	.	TGTGCCATCAGTGAGTCGACTCAGCCAGATACGCAGTATTTT	CAISESTQPDTQYF
TRBV19	.	TRBJ1-1	.	TGTGCCAGTAGTATAGACAGTGTATCAGGCACTGAAGCTTTCTTT	CASSIDSVSGTEAFF
TRBV20-1	.	TRBJ1-6	.	TGCAGTGCTAGTAGCAATAATTCACCCCTCCACTTT	CSASSNNSPLHF
TRBV29-1	.	TRBJ2-5	TRBD2	TGCAGCACCACTAGCGGGGGGGCGGCAGAGACCCAGTACTTC	CSTTSGGAAETQYF
TRBV5-1	.	TRBJ2-5	.	TGCGCCAGCAGCTCGGGACAAGAAGAGACCCAGTACTTC	CASSSGQEETQYF
TRBV2	.	TRBJ1-1	.	TGTGCCAGCAGTTACGGGGGTGAAGCTTTCTTT	CASSYGGEAFF
TRBV18	.	TRBJ2-7	.	TGTGCCAGCCCATTAGGCAGAGAATACTACGAGCAGTACTTC	CASPLGREYYEQYF
TRBV19	few	TRBJ1-5	.	TGTGCCAGTACTCCAAGGTGGGCAGTGGAACCCCAGCATTTT	CASTPRWAVEPQHF
TRBV5-1	.	TRBJ1-6	TRBD1	TGCGCCAGCCGCATGCCCGGGACAGGGAGCTCCTATAATTCACCCCTCCACTTT	CASRMPGTGSSYNSPLHF
TRBV20-1	.	TRBJ2-7	.	TGCAGTGCTAGAGATAACACGGGATGGAGCTCCTACGAGCAGTACTTC	CSARDNTGWSSYEQYF
TRBV19	.	TRBJ1-5	TRBD1	TGTGCCAGTAGTGCCACAGGGGCGAGCAATCAGCCCCAGCATTTT	CASSATGASNQPQHF
TRBV20-1	few	TRBJ2-5	TRBD1	TGCAGTGCTGGAGGGACAGGGTCGGTGGAGACCCAGTACTTC	CSAGGTGSVETQYF
TRBV6-1	.	TRBJ1-5	.	TGTGCCAGCATGGGATCACAGGGAGTTAATCAGCCCCAGCATTTT	CASMGSQGVNQPQHF
TRBV15	.	TRBJ2-5	TRBD1	TGTGCCACCAGCAGCACGACAGGGAGTGGGACCCAGTACTTC	CATSSTTGSGTQYF
TRBV27	many	TRBJ2-2	.	TGTGCCAGCAGTCCTCCCGGGAACGGCCCGAACACCGGGGAGCTGTTTTTT	CASSPPGNGPNTGELFF
TRBV29-1	.	TRBJ2-1	.	TGCAGCGTTGAAGCTGTCCAGGGAGTCTACAATGAGCAGTTCTTC	CSVEAVQGVYNEQFF
TRBV6-5	many	TRBJ1-6	.	TGTGCCAGCAGTTCCCCAGCCCCGGTGGGGCCCCTCCACTTT	CASSSPAPVGPLHF
TRBV9	once	TRBJ1-6	.	TGTGCCAGCAGCGGGACAGTCGATAATTCACCCCTCCACTTT	CASSGTVDNSPLHF
TRBV3-1	.	TRBJ1-1	TRBD1	TGTGCCAGCAGCCAAAGTACAGGGGACACTGAAGCTTTCTTT	CASSQSTGDTEAFF
TRBV7-2	.	TRBJ2-4	.	TGTGCCAGCAGCTTAGCCTTGGAAAACATTCAGTACTTC	CASSLALENIQYF